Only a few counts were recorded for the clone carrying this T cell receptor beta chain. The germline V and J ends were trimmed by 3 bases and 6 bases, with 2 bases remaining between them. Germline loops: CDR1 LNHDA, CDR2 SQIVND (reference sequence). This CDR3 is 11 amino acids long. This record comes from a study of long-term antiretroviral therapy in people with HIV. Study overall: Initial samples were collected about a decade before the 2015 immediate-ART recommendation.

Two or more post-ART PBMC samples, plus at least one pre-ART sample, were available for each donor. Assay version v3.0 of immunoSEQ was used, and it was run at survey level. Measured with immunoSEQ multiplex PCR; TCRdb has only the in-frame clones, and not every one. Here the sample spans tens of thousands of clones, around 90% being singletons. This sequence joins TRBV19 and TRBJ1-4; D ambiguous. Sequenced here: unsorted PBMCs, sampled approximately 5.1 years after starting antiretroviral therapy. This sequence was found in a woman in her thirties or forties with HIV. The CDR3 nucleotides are TGTGCCAGTAGTATCGATGAAAAACTGTTTTTT. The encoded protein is CASSIDEKLFF.